The 11 T cell receptor beta chains in this list originate from one sample, sequenced in a study of blood T cell repertoires in COVID-19. Profiled with immunoSEQ multiplex PCR; TCRdb holds only in-frame clones, not every one. The sample lists approximately 36,000 clones; around 84% were seen once. Sequenced material: peripheral blood. The receptors originated from a man aged 55 to 70 with COVID-19, enrolled during active disease.

This clone has a handful of counts. The V and J genes are TRBV2 and TRBJ2-5; perhaps TRBD2 as D (5 bases). The V end lost 6 bases, the J end lost 4 bases, and 18 bases lay between the germline ends. The CDR3 is made up of 15 amino acids. The germline CDR1 and CDR2 sequences are SNHLY and FYNNEI. The chain's CDR3 is CASRPTFVGRETQYF. For the CDR3, the DNA is TGTGCCAGCAGACCGACATTTGTAGGGAGAGAGACCCAGTACTTC.

This chain uses TRBV19 with TRBJ2-7; 9 bases are shared with TRBD1. Germline V gene sequence: CDR1 LNHDA, CDR2 SQIVND (reference sequence). The CDR3 sequence is 15 residues long. J lost 4 bases, V lost 5 bases, and 9 bases had no gene match. CDR3 nucleotide sequence: TGTGCCAGTAGTCCGACGGACAGGGGATCTTACGAGCAGTACTTC. This codes for CASSPTDRGSYEQYF. Combining the CDR3 with reference TRBV19 and TRBJ2-7 gives the whole variable domain DGGITQSPKYLFRKEGQNVTLSCEQNLNHDAMYWYRQDPGQGLRLIYYSQIVNDFQKGDIAEGYSVSREKKESFPLTVTSAQKNPTAFYLCASSPTDRGSYEQYFGPGTRLTVT.

The chain uses TRBV3-1 (or the pseudogene TRBV3-2) and TRBJ2-5; 8 bases line up with TRBD2. Trimming cost V 2 bases and J 5 bases; bases outside gene matches: 10. CDR3 length equals 16 residues. Germline V CDR1 and CDR2: LGHDT, YNNKEL (reference sequence). CDR3 loop: CASSQYSGGPRETQYF. The CDR3 DNA reads as TGTGCCAGCAGCCAATATTCGGGAGGGCCACGGGAGACCCAGTACTTC.

The V gene is TRBV5-1, the J gene TRBJ1-2; TRBD1 might be the D (6 bases). Looked up from germline, CDR1 is SGHRS and CDR2 is YFSETQ. V dropped 2 bases and J dropped 4 bases, with 18 bases sitting between them. The CDR3 runs 16 residues. The CDR3 loop reads CASSLNREGNPYGYTF. The CDR3 DNA reads TGCGCCAGCAGCTTAAACAGGGAGGGGAACCCCTATGGCTACACCTTC. Full variable domain (rest looked up from reference TRBV5-1 and TRBJ1-2): KAGVTQTPRYLIKTRGQQVTLSCSPISGHRSVSWYQQTPGQGLQFLFEYFSETQRNKGNFPGRFSGRQFSNSRSEMNVSTLELGDSALYLCASSLNREGNPYGYTFGSGTRLTVV.

V usage is TRBV4-2 and J usage is TRBJ1-2; D is perhaps TRBD1 (5 bases). The CDR3 loop spans 15 amino acids. V lost 4 bases and J 2 bases, leaving 14 bases between the germline ends. Germline V lookup: CDR1 LGHNA, CDR2 YNFKEQ. The chain's CDR3 is CASSLETVGNYGYTF. As DNA, the CDR3 is TGTGCCAGCAGCCTAGAGACAGTCGGGAACTATGGCTACACCTTC.

The chain joins TRBV5-4 to TRBJ2-7; 7 nucleotides agree with TRBD2. This CDR3 is 14 amino acids long. CDR1 SGHNT and CDR2 YYREEE come from the germline V gene (reference sequence). The V and J ends lost 4 bases and 3 bases, in that order; junction bases with no gene match: 7. The CDR3 DNA sequence: TGTGCCAGCAGCCCCAGCGGGGTGGGCTACGAGCAGTACTTC. Residues: CASSPSGVGYEQYF.

This chain uses TRBV19 with TRBJ1-6; D might be TRBD1 (5 bases). Trimming removed 4 bases from V and 0 bases from J, with 10 bases in between. This CDR3 region has 16 residues. Germline CDR1 LNHDA, CDR2 SQIVND (reference sequence). CDR3 protein: CASSTRQLSYNSPLHF. The CDR3 DNA sequence: TGTGCCAGTAGTACTCGACAGCTCTCCTATAATTCACCCCTCCACTTT.

The rearrangement joins TRBV28 to TRBJ1-1; D may be TRBD1 (5 bases). CDR3 size: 13 residues. Germline CDR1 is MDHEN and CDR2 is SYDVKM. Between the trimmed V and J ends, which lost 6 bases and 4 bases, there was a span of 12 bases. The CDR3 nucleotides are TGTGCCAGCAGGAGACAGCGCATCACTGAAGCTTTCTTT. This gives the protein CASRRQRITEAFF. Looking up the rest from reference TRBV28 and TRBJ1-1 gives the full variable domain: DVKVTQSSRYLVKRTGEKVFLECVQDMDHENMFWYRQDPGLGLRLIYFSYDVKMKEKGDIPEGYSVSREKKERFSLILESASTNQTSMYLCASRRQRITEAFFGQGTRLTVV.

The sample holds a few counts of this clone. The gene calls are TRBV6-4 and TRBJ2-2; D is uncertain. The germline gives CDR1 MRHNA, CDR2 SNTAGT. The V end lost 4 bases, the J end lost 2 bases, and 8 bases lay between the germline ends. The CDR3 runs 14 residues. The CDR3 sequence: CASSALLNTGELFF. The DNA of the CDR3 is TGTGCCAGCAGTGCTCTACTTAACACCGGGGAGCTGTTTTTT.

The rearrangement uses TRBV6-2 or TRBV6-3 and TRBJ1-6; 8 bases match TRBD1. Germline V gene data show CDR1 as MNHEY and CDR2 as SVGEGT. This CDR3 has 16 residues. With V trimmed by 6 bases and J by 7 bases, 11 bases remained unmatched. CDR3 in amino acids: CASSPSGGFGNSPLHF. The CDR3, as DNA: TGTGCCAGCAGCCCTTCAGGGGGCTTTGGGAATTCACCCCTCCACTTT.

The chain combines TRBV9 with TRBJ2-3; TRBD2 agrees at 11 bases. Germline loops: CDR1 SGDLS, CDR2 YYNGEE. Trimming removed 0 bases from V and 4 bases from J; junction bases left unmatched: 4. The CDR3 consists of 16 residues. The CDR3 spells CASSVGLAGGSDTQYF. The CDR3, as DNA: TGTGCCAGCAGCGTAGGGCTAGCGGGAGGTTCAGATACGCAGTATTTT.